Presented here are 16 T cell receptor beta chains from one specimen sequenced in a study of T cell responses to AZD1222 COVID-19 vaccine (dated by TCRdb to about 2021). Library generation was performed with the immunoSEQ multiplex PCR assay. TCRdb obtained this table from immuneACCESS and retained in-frame rearrangements with V and J assigned. These tables miss some clones; where compared with another copy, unresolved V genes account for less than half of the shortfall, and the remainder is unexplained. Here the sample has approximately 160,000 clones; roughly nine tenths occur a single time. The ten top clones hold about 2.5% of the sample. What this sample's time point label stands for: baseline before first vaccination. Sample: peripheral blood, taken on day 0 of AZD1222 vaccination. The source is an adult in good health.

V and J are TRBV2 and TRBJ1-4; perhaps TRBD1 as D (6 bases). Per germline, CDR1 SNHLY and CDR2 FYNNEI. The CDR3 length is 13 residues. V lost 8 bases to trimming and J lost 5 bases, with 12 bases between them. DNA of the CDR3: TGTGCCAGCGGGGACACTATAAATGAAAAACTGTTTTTT. Amino acids: CASGDTINEKLFF.

The J gene is TRBJ1-4, the V gene TRBV15; D is unresolved. Trimming stripped 1 base from V and 4 bases from J, with 19 bases between. The CDR3 extends over 18 amino acids. Per the germline V gene, CDR1 is LNHNV and CDR2 is YYDKDF (reference sequence). The CDR3 sequence is CATSRVGSLMRNNEKLFF. The CDR3 nucleotides are TGTGCCACCAGCAGAGTGGGCAGTTTGATGCGGAATAATGAAAAACTGTTTTTT.

The rearrangement uses TRBV5-1 and TRBJ2-3; D uncertain. The CDR3 has 14 amino acids. Germline values: CDR1 SGHRS, CDR2 YFSETQ. Trimming removed 2 bases at V and 2 bases at J, with 9 bases between. The CDR3 nucleotides are TGCGCCAGCAGCTTCCGGACGAACACAGATACGCAGTATTTT. Encoded protein: CASSFRTNTDTQYF.

The chain uses TRBV9 and TRBJ1-2; 7 nucleotides agree with TRBD1. V was clipped by 4 bases and J by 3 bases; unmatched bases: 9. Germline-derived CDR1 and CDR2 are SGDLS and YYNGEE. The CDR3 spans 15 residues. The CDR3 DNA is TGTGCCAGCAGCCAGCAGACAGGGCTTGACTATGGCTACACCTTC. Protein: CASSQQTGLDYGYTF. The full variable domain, in which reference TRBV9 and TRBJ1-2 provide the parts outside the CDR3, is DSGVTQTPKHLITATGQRVTLRCSPRSGDLSVYWYQQSLDQGLQFLIQYYNGEERAKGNILERFSAQQFPDLHSELNLSSLELGDSALYFCASSQQTGLDYGYTFGSGTRLTVV.

The rearrangement links TRBV28 to TRBJ2-5; TRBD1 agrees at 10 bases. The CDR3 length is 16 residues. Germline CDR1 and CDR2: MDHEN and SYDVKM. V lost 1 base to trimming and J lost 5 bases; unmatched junction nucleotides: 7. The CDR3 DNA reads TGTGCCAGCAGTTTATCCGGGACAGGGGCTGGGGAGACCCAGTACTTC. Translated: CASSLSGTGAGETQYF.

This sequence joins TRBV5-1 and TRBJ2-1; 11 bases line up with TRBD2. V was pared by 4 bases and J by 0 bases, with 6 bases of the junction left unmatched. The CDR3 is made up of 17 amino acids. The germline V gene has CDR1 SGHRS and CDR2 YFSETQ. CDR3 coding DNA: TGCGCCAGCAGCCACGGGACTAGCGGATCCTCCTACAATGAGCAGTTCTTC. Translation: CASSHGTSGSSYNEQFF.

This sequence joins TRBV2 and TRBJ2-5; 8 nucleotides line up with TRBD2. The trim removed 3 bases at V and 1 base at J, leaving 4 bases unmatched. CDR1 SNHLY and CDR2 FYNNEI come from the germline V gene. CDR3 size: 15 residues. CDR3 in amino acids: CASSDWAGGQETQYF. CDR3 nucleotides: TGTGCCAGCAGTGATTGGGCGGGAGGCCAAGAGACCCAGTACTTC.

This CDR3 is CAWNPGRTDSPTNYGYTF. The CDR3 bases are TGTGCCTGGAACCCGGGCCGCACGGACAGCCCTACTAACTATGGCTACACCTTC. V usage is TRBV30 and J usage is TRBJ1-2; weak D call: TRBD1 (6 bases). The CDR3 is made up of 18 amino acids. Looked up from germline, CDR1 is GTSNPN and CDR2 is SVGIG (reference sequence). Trimming left V 4 bases short and J 0 bases short, with 24 bases between. Drawing the rest from reference TRBV30 and TRBJ1-2, the complete variable domain is SQTIHQWPATLVQPVGSPLSLECTVEGTSNPNLYWYRQAAGRGLQLLFYSVGIGQISSEVPQNLSASRPQDRQFILSSKKLLLSDSGFYLCAWNPGRTDSPTNYGYTFGSGTRLTVV.

The V call is TRBV14, the J call TRBJ1-6; D ambiguous. V lost 0 bases and J 4 bases, leaving 4 bases between the germline ends. This CDR3 has 14 residues. Per germline, CDR1 SGHDN and CDR2 FVKESK. In nucleotides, the CDR3 is TGTGCCAGCAGCCAAGAAGTGTATAATTCACCCCTCCACTTT. As protein: CASSQEVYNSPLHF.

This sequence joins TRBV19 and TRBJ2-2; D gene unclear. The CDR3 is 18 residues long. Trimming took off 0 bases at V and 0 bases at J, with 14 bases between the two ends. The germline gives CDR1 LNHDA, CDR2 SQIVND (reference sequence). The CDR3 DNA is TGTGCCAGTAGTATAGAGCACGGCAGGCCATCGAACACCGGGGAGCTGTTTTTT. Translating gives CASSIEHGRPSNTGELFF.

The J gene is TRBJ2-1, the V gene TRBV18; 11 bases line up with TRBD2. With V trimmed by 3 bases and J by 6 bases, 4 bases remained unmatched. This CDR3 comprises 15 residues. Germline assignment: CDR1 KGHSH and CDR2 LQKENI. CDR3 nucleotide sequence: TGTGCCAGCTCACCCGGACTAGCGGGTACCAATGAGCAGTTCTTC. Translated: CASSPGLAGTNEQFF.

This chain uses TRBV27 with TRBJ1-1; no clear D gene. Trimming took off 0 bases at V and 0 bases at J, with 11 bases between the two ends. There are 16 residues in the CDR3. Germline V CDR1 and CDR2: MNHEY, SMNVEV (reference sequence). Here the CDR3 DNA reads TGTGCCAGCAGTTTATCCGGGCCGCGTTTGAACACTGAAGCTTTCTTT. It is translated as CASSLSGPRLNTEAFF.

The CDR3 loop reads CATPVGGPTGELFF. The CDR3, as DNA: TGTGCCACCCCAGTCGGGGGGCCCACCGGGGAGCTGTTTTTT. The rearrangement joins TRBV2 to TRBJ2-2, with D possibly TRBD2 on 7 matching bases. The CDR3 is 14 amino acids. Germline CDR1 SNHLY, CDR2 FYNNEI. V lost 10 bases and J lost 4, with 16 bases in between. Combining the CDR3 with reference TRBV2 and TRBJ2-2 gives the whole variable domain EPEVTQTPSHQVTQMGQEVILRCVPISNHLYFYWYRQILGQKVEFLVSFYNNEISEKSEIFDDQFSVERPDGSNFTLKIRSTKLEDSAMYFCATPVGGPTGELFFGEGSRLTVL.

The chain joins TRBV9 to TRBJ1-2; TRBD1 might be the D (5 bases). Germline values: CDR1 SGDLS, CDR2 YYNGEE. V was clipped by 0 bases and J by 4 bases, with 19 bases between them. The CDR3 totals 17 residues. The CDR3: CASSVGGLGQGSYGYTF. The CDR3 DNA reads TGTGCCAGCAGCGTAGGAGGCCTGGGGCAGGGTAGCTATGGCTACACCTTC.

V and J are TRBV5-1 and TRBJ2-5; 8 nucleotides agree with TRBD2. The CDR3 contains 14 residues. J lost 10 bases, V lost 0 bases, and 8 bases had no gene match. Per the germline V gene, CDR1 is SGHRS and CDR2 is YFSETQ. The CDR3 loop is CASSLDSGVRVQYF. The CDR3 nucleotides are TGCGCCAGCAGCTTGGATAGCGGGGTGAGAGTCCAGTACTTC.

V is TRBV6-1 and J is TRBJ2-7; D remains unclear. The CDR3 sequence is 10 residues long. Trimming removed 3 bases from V and 4 bases from J, with 1 base in between. The germline CDR1 and CDR2 sequences are MNHNS and SASEGT. The CDR3: CASSEYEQYF. The CDR3 DNA reads as TGTGCCAGCAGTGAGTACGAGCAGTACTTC.